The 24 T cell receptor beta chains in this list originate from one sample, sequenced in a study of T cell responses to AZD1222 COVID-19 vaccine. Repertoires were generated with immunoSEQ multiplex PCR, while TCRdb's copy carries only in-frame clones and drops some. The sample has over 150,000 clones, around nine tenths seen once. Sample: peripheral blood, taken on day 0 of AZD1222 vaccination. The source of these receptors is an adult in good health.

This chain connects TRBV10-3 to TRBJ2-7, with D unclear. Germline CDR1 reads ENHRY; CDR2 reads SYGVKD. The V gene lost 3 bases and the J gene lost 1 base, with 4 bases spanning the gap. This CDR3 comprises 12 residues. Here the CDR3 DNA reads TGTGCCATCAGTGAAGTGTCCTACGAGCAGTACTTC. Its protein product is CAISEVSYEQYF.

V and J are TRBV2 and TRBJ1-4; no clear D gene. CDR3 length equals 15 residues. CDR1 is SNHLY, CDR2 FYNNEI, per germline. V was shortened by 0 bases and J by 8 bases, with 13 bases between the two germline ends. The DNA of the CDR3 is TGTGCCAGCAGTGAAGCGGGCATGCCGGGCGAAAAACTGTTTTTT. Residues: CASSEAGMPGEKLFF.

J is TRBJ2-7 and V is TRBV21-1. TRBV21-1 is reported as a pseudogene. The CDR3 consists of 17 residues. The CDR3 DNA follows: TGTGCCAGCAGCAAAGAAGGTTCGGGGAGAAGGGGCTACGAGCAGTACTTC. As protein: CASSKEGSGRRGYEQYF.

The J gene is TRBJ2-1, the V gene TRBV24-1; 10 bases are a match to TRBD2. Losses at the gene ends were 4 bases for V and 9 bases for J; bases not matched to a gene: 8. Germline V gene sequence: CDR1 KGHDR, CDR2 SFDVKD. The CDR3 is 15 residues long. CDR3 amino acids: CATSDNGLAEGEQFF. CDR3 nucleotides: TGTGCCACCAGTGACAACGGACTAGCGGAAGGTGAGCAGTTCTTC.

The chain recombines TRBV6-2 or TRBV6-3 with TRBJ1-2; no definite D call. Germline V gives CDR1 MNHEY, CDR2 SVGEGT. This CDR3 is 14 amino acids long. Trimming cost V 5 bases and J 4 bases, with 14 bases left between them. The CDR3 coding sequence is TGTGCCAGCAGTGATTCCGGAGGTATCTATGGCTACACCTTC. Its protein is CASSDSGGIYGYTF.

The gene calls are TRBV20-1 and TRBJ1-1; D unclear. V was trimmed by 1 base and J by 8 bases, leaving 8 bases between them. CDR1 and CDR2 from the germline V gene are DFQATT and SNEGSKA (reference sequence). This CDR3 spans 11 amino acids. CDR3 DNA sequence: TGCAGTGCTAGAGTAGTTATCGAAGCTTTCTTT. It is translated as CSARVVIEAFF.

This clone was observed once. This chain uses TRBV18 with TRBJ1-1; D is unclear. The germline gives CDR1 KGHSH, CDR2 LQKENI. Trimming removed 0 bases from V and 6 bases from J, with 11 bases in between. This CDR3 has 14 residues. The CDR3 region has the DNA TGTGCCAGCTCACCACCCGTAGTGGACGCTGAAGCTTTCTTT. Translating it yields CASSPPVVDAEAFF.

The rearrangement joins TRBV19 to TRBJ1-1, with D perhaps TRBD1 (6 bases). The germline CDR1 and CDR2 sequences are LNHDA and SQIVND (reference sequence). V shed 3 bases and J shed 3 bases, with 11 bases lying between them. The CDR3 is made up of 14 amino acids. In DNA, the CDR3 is TGTGCCAGTAGTATTTGGGGGCTCGACACTGAAGCTTTCTTT. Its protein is CASSIWGLDTEAFF. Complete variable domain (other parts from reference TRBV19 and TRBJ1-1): DGGITQSPKYLFRKEGQNVTLSCEQNLNHDAMYWYRQDPGQGLRLIYYSQIVNDFQKGDIAEGYSVSREKKESFPLTVTSAQKNPTAFYLCASSIWGLDTEAFFGQGTRLTVV.

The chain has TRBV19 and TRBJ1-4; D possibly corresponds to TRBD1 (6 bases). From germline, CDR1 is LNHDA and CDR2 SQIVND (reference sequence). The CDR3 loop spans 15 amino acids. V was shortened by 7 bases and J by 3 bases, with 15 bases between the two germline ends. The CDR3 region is CASKGPGAPNEKLFF. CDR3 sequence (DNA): TGTGCCAGTAAGGGTCCGGGGGCCCCTAATGAAAAACTGTTTTTT.

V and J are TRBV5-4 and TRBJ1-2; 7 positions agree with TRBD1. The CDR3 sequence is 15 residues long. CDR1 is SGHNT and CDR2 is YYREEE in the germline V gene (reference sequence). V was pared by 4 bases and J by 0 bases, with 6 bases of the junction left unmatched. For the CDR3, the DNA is TGTGCCAGCAGCCCTGGACAGGCCTCTAACTATGGCTACACCTTC. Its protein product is CASSPGQASNYGYTF.

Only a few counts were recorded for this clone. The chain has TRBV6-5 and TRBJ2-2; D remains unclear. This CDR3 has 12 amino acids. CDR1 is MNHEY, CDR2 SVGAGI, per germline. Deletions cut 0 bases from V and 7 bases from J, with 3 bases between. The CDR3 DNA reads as TGTGCCAGCAGTTACTCTGGCGGGGAGCTGTTTTTT. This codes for CASSYSGGELFF.

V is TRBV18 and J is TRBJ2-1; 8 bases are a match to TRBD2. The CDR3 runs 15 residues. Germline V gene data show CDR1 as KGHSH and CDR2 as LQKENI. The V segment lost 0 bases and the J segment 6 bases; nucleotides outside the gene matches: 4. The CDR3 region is CASSPPTGGFNEQFF. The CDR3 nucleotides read TGTGCCAGCTCACCACCTACGGGGGGGTTCAATGAGCAGTTCTTC.

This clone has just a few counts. The CDR3, as DNA: TGTGCCAGCAGCTCCGGGACAGGGGTCGAGCAGTACTTC. This gives the protein CASSSGTGVEQYF. The rearrangement uses TRBV5-5 and TRBJ2-7; TRBD1 matches at 10 bases. Per germline, CDR1 SGHKS and CDR2 YYEKEE (reference sequence). The CDR3 spans 13 residues. V gave up 3 bases and J gave up 6 bases; unmatched junction bases: 3.

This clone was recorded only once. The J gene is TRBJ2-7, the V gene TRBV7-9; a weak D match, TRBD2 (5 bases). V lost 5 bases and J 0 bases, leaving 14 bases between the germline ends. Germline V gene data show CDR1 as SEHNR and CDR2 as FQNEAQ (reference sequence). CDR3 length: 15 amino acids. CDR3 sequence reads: CASSRNSVSSYEQYF. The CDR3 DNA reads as TGTGCCAGCAGCCGTAATAGCGTGAGCTCCTACGAGCAGTACTTC.

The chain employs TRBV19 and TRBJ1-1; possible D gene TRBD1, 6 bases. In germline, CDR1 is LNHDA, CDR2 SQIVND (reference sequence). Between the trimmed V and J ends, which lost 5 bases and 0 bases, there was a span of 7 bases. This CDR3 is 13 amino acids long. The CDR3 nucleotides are TGTGCCAGTAGTGACAGGCTGAACACTGAAGCTTTCTTT. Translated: CASSDRLNTEAFF.

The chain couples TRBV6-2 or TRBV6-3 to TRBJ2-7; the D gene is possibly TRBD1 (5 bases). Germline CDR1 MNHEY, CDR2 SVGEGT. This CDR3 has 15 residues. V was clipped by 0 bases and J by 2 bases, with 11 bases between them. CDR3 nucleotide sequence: TGTGCCAGCAGTTACTCGAAAGACAGCCCCTACGAGCAGTACTTC. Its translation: CASSYSKDSPYEQYF.

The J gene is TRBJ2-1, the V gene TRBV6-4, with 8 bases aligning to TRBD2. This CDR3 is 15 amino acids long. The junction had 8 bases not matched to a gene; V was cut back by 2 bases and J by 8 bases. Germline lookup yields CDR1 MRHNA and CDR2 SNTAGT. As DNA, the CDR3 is TGTGCCAGCAGTGACAGAGCGGGGGCTGGGGATGAGCAGTTCTTC. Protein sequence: CASSDRAGAGDEQFF.

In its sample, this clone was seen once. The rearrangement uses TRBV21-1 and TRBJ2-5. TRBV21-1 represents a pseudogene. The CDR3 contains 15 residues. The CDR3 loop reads CALSFGSNEQETQYF. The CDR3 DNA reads TGTGCCCTATCATTCGGCTCCAACGAGCAAGAGACCCAGTACTTC.

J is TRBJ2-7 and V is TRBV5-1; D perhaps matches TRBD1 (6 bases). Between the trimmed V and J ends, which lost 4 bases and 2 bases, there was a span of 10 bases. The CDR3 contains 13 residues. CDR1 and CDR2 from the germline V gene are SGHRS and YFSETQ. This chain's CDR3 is CASSQGLTYEQYF. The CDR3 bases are TGCGCCAGCAGCCAGGGGCTTACCTACGAGCAGTACTTC.

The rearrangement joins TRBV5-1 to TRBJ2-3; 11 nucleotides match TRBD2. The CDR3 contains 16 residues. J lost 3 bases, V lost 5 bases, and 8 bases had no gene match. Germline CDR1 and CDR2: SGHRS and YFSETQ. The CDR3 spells CASRRSGGAATDTQYF. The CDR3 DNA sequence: TGCGCCAGCAGACGTAGCGGGGGGGCTGCGACAGATACGCAGTATTTT.

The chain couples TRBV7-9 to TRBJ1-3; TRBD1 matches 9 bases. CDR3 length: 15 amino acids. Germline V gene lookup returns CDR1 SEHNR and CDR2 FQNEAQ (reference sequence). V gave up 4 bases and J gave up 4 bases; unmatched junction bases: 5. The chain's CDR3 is CASSSGQGIGNTIYF. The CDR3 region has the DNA TGTGCCAGCAGCTCGGGACAGGGAATAGGAAACACCATATATTTT.

The CDR3 loop reads CASSLNGGETQYF. The CDR3 DNA reads TGTGCCAGCAGCTTAAATGGCGGGGAGACCCAGTACTTC. V is TRBV7-3 and J is TRBJ2-5; D might be TRBD2 (5 bases). Deletions cut 1 base from V and 5 bases from J, with 8 bases between. The CDR3 has 13 amino acids. Germline lookup yields CDR1 SGHTA and CDR2 FQGTGA.

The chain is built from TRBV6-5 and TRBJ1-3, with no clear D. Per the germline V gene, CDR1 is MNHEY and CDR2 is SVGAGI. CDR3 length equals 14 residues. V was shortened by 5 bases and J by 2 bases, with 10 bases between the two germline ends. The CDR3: CASSRQTPGNTIYF. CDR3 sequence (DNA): TGTGCCAGCAGTCGCCAGACCCCTGGAAACACCATATATTTT.

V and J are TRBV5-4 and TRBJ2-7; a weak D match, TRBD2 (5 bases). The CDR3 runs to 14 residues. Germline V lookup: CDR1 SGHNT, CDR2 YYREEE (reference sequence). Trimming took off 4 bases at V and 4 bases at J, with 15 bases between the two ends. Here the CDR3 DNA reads TGTGCCAGCAGCACAGACCCGGGCGGGTACGAGCAGTACTTC. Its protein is CASSTDPGGYEQYF.